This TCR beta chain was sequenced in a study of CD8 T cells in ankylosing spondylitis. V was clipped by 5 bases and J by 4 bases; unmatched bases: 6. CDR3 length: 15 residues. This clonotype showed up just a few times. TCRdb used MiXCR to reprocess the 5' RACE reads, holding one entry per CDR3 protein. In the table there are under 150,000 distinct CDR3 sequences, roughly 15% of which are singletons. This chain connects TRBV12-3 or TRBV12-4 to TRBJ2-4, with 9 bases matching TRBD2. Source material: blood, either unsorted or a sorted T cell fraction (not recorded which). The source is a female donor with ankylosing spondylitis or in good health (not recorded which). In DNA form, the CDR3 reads TGTGCCAGCAGTCCACTTAGCGGGGGAAAAAACATTCAGTACTTC. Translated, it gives CASSPLSGGKNIQYF.